This TCR beta chain was sequenced for a study of radiotherapy plus CTLA-4 blockade in lung cancer. From germline, CDR1 is GTSNPN and CDR2 SVGIG (reference sequence). This CDR3 comprises 14 residues. Trimming pared 2 bases from V and 5 bases from J, leaving 15 bases between. Using immunoSEQ multiplex PCR, the repertoire was profiled, and TCRdb retains in-frame clones only, with some absent. The profile covers roughly 100,000 clones, with 75% to 85% appearing a single time and around 3.5% taken by the ten largest. The receptor comes from a human donor with non-small cell lung cancer who had a partial response to radiotherapy plus ipilimumab. The sequences come from peripheral blood, collected from a patient treated with radiotherapy plus ipilimumab. The gene calls are TRBV30 and TRBJ1-1, with a tentative D call TRBD1 (5 bases). The CDR3 sequence is CAWSSGQGGTEAFF. CDR3 DNA sequence: TGTGCCTGGAGTTCCGGGCAGGGAGGGACTGAAGCTTTCTTT.